This T cell receptor beta chain comes out of a study of blood T cell repertoires in COVID-19 (dated by TCRdb to between 2020 and 2021). Regarding the study in general: Samples from collaborators originated in the United States, Italy and Spain and spanned both the acute and convalescent phases of COVID-19. The material from the prospective study consisted of cDNA or gDNA derived from T cells, B-cell-depleted T cells, or PBMCs. The dataset comprised deeply sampled blood TCRbeta repertoires from subjects exposed to, actively infected with, or recovered from COVID-19. The repertoires were made available in a free public database intended to serve as a resource for research on the immune response to SARS-CoV-2. The samples were drawn from two sources: the first 160 participants of the ongoing ImmuneRACE study, and over 950 subjects contributed by 6 global collaborators. Sample metadata almost always included a de-identified subject ID, COVID-19 status, age in years and sex. Where available, HLA class I and class II types were taken from metadata supplied by the sample provider and were not determined by assay-based typing.

What the work shows at the level of the full study, not this receptor alone: Clinical and demographic metadata were provided uncurated, with the amount varying by source and participant.

One collaborating source in Seattle enrolled patients during active infection and followed them longitudinally through the course of disease. Collaborating institutions collected whole blood in K2EDTA tubes following their own protocols. For TCRbeta analysis, collaborators shipped samples in one of three forms: frozen whole blood, isolated PBMCs, or DNA extracted from either of those sample types. TCRbeta CDR3 regions were amplified from genomic DNA by means of the immunoSEQ Assay, a bias-controlled multiplex PCR. In the paper's pipeline: Within the assay, amplification of reference gene primers was used to estimate how many nucleated cells each sample contained. To quantify the absolute abundance of each unique TCRbeta CDR3 rearrangement, sequence reads were collapsed and filtered. For each sample, productive Simpson clonality was calculated as the square root of Simpson's diversity index across productive rearrangements. As stored in TCRdb, this immuneACCESS dataset retains in-frame rearrangements with V and J assigned. A fraction of the clones does not appear; measured against another copy, unresolved V genes explain less than half of the discrepancy, and the remainder lacks a known reason. That table gives V, J and clone size, and the DNA gave D and trimming. The sample contains about 170,000 clones, 92% of them found a single time. About 4.8% of the sample belongs to the ten largest clones.

Regarding this clone: Its antigen is currently not known. No base quality information exists; no much larger clone differs at one position.

Measured from the cysteine to the phenylalanine, the CDR3 is 13 residues long. Only the CDR3 DNA is retained, 39 bases long and in frame from the first base. CDR1 and CDR2 (LNHDA, SQIVND) derive from the germline V gene (reference sequence). Clipping removes 5 bases from V and 7 bases from J, with 7 as the unmatched junction base count. This sequence was found in a man younger than 40 with COVID-19, enrolled during active disease. Sequencing input: peripheral blood. Rearrangement joined TRBV19 to TRBJ2-7; TRBD1 fits 8 bases in the junction. The sequenced DNA: TGTGCCAGTAGTTTTACCAGGGGGCTTGAGCAGTACTTC. It translates to CASSFTRGLEQYF.